The TCR beta chain under discussion was sequenced for a study of PD-L1 blockade in urothelial cancer. Overall study context: Median T cell yield per blood sample was 140,000 to 150,000 cells.

Measured with immunoSEQ multiplex PCR; TCRdb has only the in-frame clones, and not every one. The sample records more than 40,000 clones, 80% to 90% being singletons. Indicated time point: peripheral blood 6 weeks after treatment start. Patients yielded 1 to 8 samples each, pretreatment and on-treatment. Germline V gene data show CDR1 as SGHRS and CDR2 as YFSETQ. V was trimmed by 4 bases and J by 0 bases, leaving 17 bases between them. The CDR3 spans 16 residues. A few counts support this clone. Its antigen remains unidentified. Study-level points and caveats: When pretreatment blood TCR clonality was below the median, it predicted better survival. Tumor-associated clones in blood expanded more at 3 weeks in durable-benefit patients.

Sequences were derived from PBMCs, sampled around atezolizumab (anti-PD-L1) treatment. The rearrangement uses TRBV5-1 and TRBJ2-7, with TRBD1 as a possible D gene (7 bases). The source is a man aged 60 to 69 with urothelial cancer. The CDR3 coding sequence is TGCGCCAGCAGCCCCTGGGGGGCAGGGGGCTCCTACGAGCAGTACTTC. Translating gives CASSPWGAGGSYEQYF.